This T cell receptor beta chain stems from a study of shared clonotypes between healthy human individuals. Across the whole study: Per-donor plates numbered three CD4 naive, three CD4 memory, two CD8 naive and one CD8 memory.

Germline values: CDR1 MNHEY, CDR2 SVGAGI. The CDR3 is made up of 15 amino acids. V trimming: 0 bases; J trimming: 3 bases; junction bases outside the gene matches: 2. TCRdb's copy holds only in-frame clones and misses some; the assay was immunoSEQ multiplex PCR. The table includes around 2,000,000 clones, 85% to 95% detected once. Naive CD8 cells, CD45RO-negative and positively selected for CCR7, excluded terminally differentiated effector memory CD45RA+ cells. The gene calls are TRBV6-5 and TRBJ2-4; the match to TRBD2 covers 7 bases. Sequencing was done on a sample of naive CD8+ T cells from PBMCs. This receptor was obtained from a man in his late teens or twenties in good health. Some clones in this sample may be carry-over from other donors' samples. The CDR3 nucleotides read TGTGCCAGCAGTTACTCGGGGGGGGGCAAAAACATTCAGTACTTC. It codes for CASSYSGGGKNIQYF.